The clone carrying this TCR beta chain appeared a few times. These data belong to a study of blood T cells in healthy people across ages. CDR3 length equals 15 residues. The V gene end was trimmed by 6 bases and the J gene end by 3 bases; junction bases not matched to a gene: 12. The germline CDR1 and CDR2 sequences are DFQATT and SNEGSKA (reference sequence). Using a J-beta primer mix together with a sample-barcoded 5' primer, a second PCR was run for roughly 6 to 12 cycles. TCRdb passed the 5' RACE reads through MiXCR, listing each CDR3 protein once. The profile covers about 2 million distinct CDR3 sequences, with about 50% appearing a single time and less than 2.5% taken by the ten largest.

The rearrangement links TRBV20-1 to TRBJ2-5, with 8 bases lining up with TRBD1. Material for sequencing was blood. The clonotype comes from a woman in her 40s in good health. The CDR3 here is CSALRDRRLEETQYF. CDR3 nucleotides: TGCAGTGCCCTCCGGGACAGGAGGTTAGAAGAGACCCAGTACTTC.